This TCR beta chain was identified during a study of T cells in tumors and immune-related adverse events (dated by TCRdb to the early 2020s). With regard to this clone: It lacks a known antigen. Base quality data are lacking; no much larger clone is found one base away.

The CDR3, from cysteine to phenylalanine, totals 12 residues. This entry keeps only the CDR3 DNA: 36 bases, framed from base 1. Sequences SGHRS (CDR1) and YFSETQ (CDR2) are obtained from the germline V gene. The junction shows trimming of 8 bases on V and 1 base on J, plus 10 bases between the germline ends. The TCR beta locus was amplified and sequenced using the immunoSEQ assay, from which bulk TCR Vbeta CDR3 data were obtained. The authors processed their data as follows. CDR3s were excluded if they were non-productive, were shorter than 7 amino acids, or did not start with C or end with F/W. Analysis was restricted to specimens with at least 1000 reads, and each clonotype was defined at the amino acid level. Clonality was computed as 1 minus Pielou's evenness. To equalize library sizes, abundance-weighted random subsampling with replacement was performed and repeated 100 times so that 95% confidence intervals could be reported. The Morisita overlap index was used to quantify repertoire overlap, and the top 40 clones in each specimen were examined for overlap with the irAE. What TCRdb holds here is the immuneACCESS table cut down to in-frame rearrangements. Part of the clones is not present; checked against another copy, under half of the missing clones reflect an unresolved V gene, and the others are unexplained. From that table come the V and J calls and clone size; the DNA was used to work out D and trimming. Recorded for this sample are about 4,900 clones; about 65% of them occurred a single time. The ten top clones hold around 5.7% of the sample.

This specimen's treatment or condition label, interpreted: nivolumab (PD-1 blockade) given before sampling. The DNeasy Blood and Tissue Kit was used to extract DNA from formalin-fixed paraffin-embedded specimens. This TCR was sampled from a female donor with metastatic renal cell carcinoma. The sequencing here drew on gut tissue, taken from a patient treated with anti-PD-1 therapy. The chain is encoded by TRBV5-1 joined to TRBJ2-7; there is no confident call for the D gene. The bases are TGCGCCAGTCGGCCAGGTTCCTACGAGCAGTACTTC. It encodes CASRPGSYEQYF.